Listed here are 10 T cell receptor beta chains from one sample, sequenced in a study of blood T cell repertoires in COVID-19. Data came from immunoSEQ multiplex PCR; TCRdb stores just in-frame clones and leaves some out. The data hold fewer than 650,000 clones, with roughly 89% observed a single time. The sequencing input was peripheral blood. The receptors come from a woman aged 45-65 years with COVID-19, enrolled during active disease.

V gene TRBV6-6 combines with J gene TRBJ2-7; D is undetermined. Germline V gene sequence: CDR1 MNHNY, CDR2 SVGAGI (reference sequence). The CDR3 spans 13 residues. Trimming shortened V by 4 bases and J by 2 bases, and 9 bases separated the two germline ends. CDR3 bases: TGTGCCAGCAGTTGGGCCAATACCTACGAGCAGTACTTC. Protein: CASSWANTYEQYF.

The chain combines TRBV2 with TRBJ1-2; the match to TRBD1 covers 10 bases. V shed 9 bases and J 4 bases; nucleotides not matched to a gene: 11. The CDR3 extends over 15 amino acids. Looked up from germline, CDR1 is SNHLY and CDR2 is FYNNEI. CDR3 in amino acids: CASQPGTGVLYGYTF. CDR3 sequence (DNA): TGTGCCAGTCAACCCGGGACAGGGGTCCTCTATGGCTACACCTTC.

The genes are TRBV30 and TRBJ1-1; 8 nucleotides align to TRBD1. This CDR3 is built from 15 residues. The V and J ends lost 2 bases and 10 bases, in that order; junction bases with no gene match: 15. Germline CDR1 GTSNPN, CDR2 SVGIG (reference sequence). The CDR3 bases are TGTGCCTGGAGTCCTTATGCAGGGGGCTATTCTGGAGCTTTCTTT. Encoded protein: CAWSPYAGGYSGAFF.

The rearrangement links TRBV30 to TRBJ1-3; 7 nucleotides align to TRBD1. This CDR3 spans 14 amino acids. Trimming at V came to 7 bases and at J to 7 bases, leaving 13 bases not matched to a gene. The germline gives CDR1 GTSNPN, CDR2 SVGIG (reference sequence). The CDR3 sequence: CASGWNRGLNTIYF. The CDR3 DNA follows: TGTGCCTCCGGCTGGAATAGGGGGCTGAACACCATATATTTT.

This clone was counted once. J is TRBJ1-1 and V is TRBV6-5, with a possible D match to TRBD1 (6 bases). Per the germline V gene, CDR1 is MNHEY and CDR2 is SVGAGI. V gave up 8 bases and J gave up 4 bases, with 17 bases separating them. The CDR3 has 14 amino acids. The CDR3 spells CASGIGTLGTEAFF. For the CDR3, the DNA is TGTGCCAGCGGTATCGGGACACTAGGCACTGAAGCTTTCTTT.

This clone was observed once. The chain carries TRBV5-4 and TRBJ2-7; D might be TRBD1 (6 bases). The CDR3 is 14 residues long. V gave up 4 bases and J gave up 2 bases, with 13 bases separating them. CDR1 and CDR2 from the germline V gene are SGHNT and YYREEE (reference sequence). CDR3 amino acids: CASSLQGGAYEQYF. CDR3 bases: TGTGCCAGCAGCCTACAGGGTGGTGCCTACGAGCAGTACTTC.

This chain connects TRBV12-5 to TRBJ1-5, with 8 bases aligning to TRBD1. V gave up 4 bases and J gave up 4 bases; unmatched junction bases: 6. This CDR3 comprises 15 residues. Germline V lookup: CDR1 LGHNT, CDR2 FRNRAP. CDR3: CASGSTGGTNQPQHF. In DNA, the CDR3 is TGTGCTAGTGGTTCCACAGGGGGAACTAATCAGCCCCAGCATTTT. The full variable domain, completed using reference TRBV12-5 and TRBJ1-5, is DARVTQTPRHKVTEMGQEVTMRCQPILGHNTVFWYRQTMMQGLELLAYFRNRAPLDDSGMPKDRFSAEMPDATLATLKIQPSEPRDSAVYFCASGSTGGTNQPQHFGDGTRLSIL.

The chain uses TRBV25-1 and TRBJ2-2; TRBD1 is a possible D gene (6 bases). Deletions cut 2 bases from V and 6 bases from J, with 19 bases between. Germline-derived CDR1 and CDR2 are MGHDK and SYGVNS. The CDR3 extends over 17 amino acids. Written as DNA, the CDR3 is TGTGCCAGCAGTGAACCCGAGGGGGACGATAGGGCCGGGGAGCTGTTTTTT. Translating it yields CASSEPEGDDRAGELFF.

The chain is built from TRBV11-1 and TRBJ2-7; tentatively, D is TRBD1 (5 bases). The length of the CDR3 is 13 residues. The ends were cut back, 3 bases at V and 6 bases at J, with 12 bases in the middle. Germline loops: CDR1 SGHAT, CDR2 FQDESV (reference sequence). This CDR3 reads CASSFGQGGEQYF. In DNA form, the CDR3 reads TGTGCCAGCAGCTTTGGGCAGGGCGGCGAGCAGTACTTC.

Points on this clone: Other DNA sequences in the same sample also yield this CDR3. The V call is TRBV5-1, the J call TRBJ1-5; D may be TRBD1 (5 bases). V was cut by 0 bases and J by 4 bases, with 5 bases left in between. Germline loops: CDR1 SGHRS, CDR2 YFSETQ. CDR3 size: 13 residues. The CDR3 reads CASSLAGNQPQHF. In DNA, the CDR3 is TGCGCCAGCAGCTTGGCAGGGAATCAGCCCCAGCATTTT.